This T cell receptor beta chain was sequenced during a study of blood T cell repertoires in COVID-19. On the study more broadly: Nucleic acid was either cDNA or gDNA, and it came from T cells, B-cell-depleted T cells, or PBMCs.

This CDR3 is 17 amino acids long. V was pared by 4 bases and J by 0 bases, with 8 bases of the junction left unmatched. Per the germline V gene, CDR1 is SGHTA and CDR2 is FQGTGA. Study processing details: Amplified reference gene primers provided the basis for estimating nucleated cell counts. Measured with immunoSEQ multiplex PCR; TCRdb has only the in-frame clones, and not every one. From that table come the V and J calls and clone size; the DNA was used to work out D and trimming. Of some 250,000 clones listed, more than 65% are singletons. The sequenced material came from peripheral blood. This sequence originates from a man aged 50-59 years with active or convalescent COVID-19. The chain combines TRBV7-3 with TRBJ2-3, with 9 nucleotides matching TRBD1. Here the CDR3 reads CASSSNRDRVSTDTQYF. CDR3 sequence (DNA): TGTGCCAGCAGCTCGAACCGGGACAGGGTTAGCACAGATACGCAGTATTTT.